The 22 T cell receptor beta chains presented below share a single source sample, sequenced in a study of tumor and adjacent non-tumor tissue in lung cancer. The library came from three nested PCR rounds adapted from ARM-PCR protocols. TCRdb ran MiXCR on the multiplex PCR reads and lists one entry per CDR3 protein. Here the sample spans approximately 68,000 distinct CDR3 sequences, roughly 73% being singletons. This sample's RNA came from whole unsorted tissue. Sequencing was carried out using lung tumor tissue. The receptors were gathered from a man aged 60-69 years with non-small cell lung cancer.

The chain recombines TRBV7-8 with TRBJ2-7; 9 bases line up with TRBD1. CDR1 is SGHVS, CDR2 FQNEAQ, per germline. Germline trimming cut 3 bases from V and 9 bases from J; bases unmatched to any gene: 9. The CDR3 is 14 amino acids. The CDR3 region is CASSFTGGINMQYF. The CDR3 DNA follows: TGTGCCAGCAGCTTCACAGGGGGCATCAACATGCAGTACTTC.

This clonotype is judged medium-sized. The J gene is TRBJ1-2, the V gene TRBV6-5; 7 nucleotides align to TRBD1. Unmatched junction bases numbered 7, after V lost 5 bases and J lost 1 base. This CDR3 is built from 15 residues. Germline V gene sequence: CDR1 MNHEY, CDR2 SVGAGI. CDR3 in amino acids: CASSRQGGNNYGYTF. Written as DNA, the CDR3 is TGTGCCAGCAGTCGACAGGGTGGGAATAACTATGGCTACACCTTC.

Regarding this clonotype: Its ends do not fully match the called genes, so a read error is possible. The chain uses TRBV20-1 and TRBJ1-1, with D possibly TRBD1 on 5 matching bases. In germline, CDR1 is DFQATT, CDR2 SNEGSKA (reference sequence). The CDR3 has 13 amino acids. Here the CDR3 reads CNAYPGRGLEAFF. The CDR3 DNA reads as TGCAATGCTTACCCTGGGAGGGGACTTGAAGCTTTCTTT.

Comment on this clonotype: The missing conserved phenylalanine or tryptophan at the end of this CDR3 makes a read error likely. The chain employs TRBV29-1 and TRBJ2-4; D may match TRBD1 or TRBD2 (5 bases each). The CDR3 has 18 residues. Germline CDR1 SQVTM, CDR2 ANQGSEA. The V end was cut by 6 bases, the J end by 2 bases, with 26 bases between. The CDR3 sequence is CSVETPGPRAGTKNIQYL. CDR3 coding DNA: TGCAGCGTGGAAACACCGGGACCCCGGGCCGGAACCAAAAACATTCAGTACTTA.

Details on this clonotype: The junction departs from germline at one end; a sequencing error may be responsible. The V gene is TRBV6-6, the J gene TRBJ1-1; no clear D. CDR3 length: 13 residues. Germline V gives CDR1 MNHNY, CDR2 SVGAGI (reference sequence). The CDR3 loop reads CDSNYSGSSEAFF. CDR3 in DNA: TGTGACAGCAATTACTCGGGCAGCTCTGAAGCTTTCTTT.

As concerns this clonotype: An end of the junction does not agree with germline; a read error may underlie this. This chain links TRBV28 with TRBJ2-7, with D uncertain. The CDR3 has 14 amino acids. In germline, CDR1 is MDHEN, CDR2 SYDVKM. The CDR3 coding sequence is TGTGCCAGCAGTTCGCGGTCCGTCCCATACGAGCACTACTTC. It encodes CASSSRSVPYEHYF.

This clonotype was found many times. For the CDR3, the DNA is TGTGCCACCAGTGAACAGGGGTATGGAGAGACCCAGTACTTC. As protein: CATSEQGYGETQYF. The chain links TRBV24-1 to TRBJ2-5; 7 positions match TRBD1. The V segment lost 4 bases and the J segment 4 bases; nucleotides outside the gene matches: 5. This CDR3 has 14 residues. The V gene's germline CDR1 is KGHDR and CDR2 SFDVKD.

In nucleotides, the CDR3 is TGCAGCGCCTTGACAGGGGGGGATACTGAAGCTTTCTTT. This translates into CSALTGGDTEAFF. The chain links TRBV29-1 to TRBJ1-1, with 9 bases matching TRBD1. Per germline, CDR1 SQVTM and CDR2 ANQGSEA. Trimming at V came to 7 bases and at J to 5 bases, leaving 8 bases not matched to a gene. This CDR3 comprises 13 residues.

The V and J genes are TRBV20-1 and TRBJ2-5; D may be TRBD1 or TRBD2 (6 bases each). Germline values: CDR1 DFQATT, CDR2 SNEGSKA (reference sequence). This CDR3 spans 15 amino acids. V lost 4 bases, J lost 5 bases, and 20 bases lay in between. The chain's CDR3 is CSAIYRGRGSETQYF. The CDR3 DNA reads as TGCAGTGCTATATATCGGGGGCGAGGGTCCGAGACCCAGTACTTC.

This clonotype was detected many times. This chain joins TRBV5-4 and TRBJ2-1; 7 bases line up with TRBD2. J lost 6 bases, V lost 1 base, and 1 base had no gene match. This CDR3 spans 13 amino acids. Germline CDR1 is SGHNT and CDR2 is YYREEE (reference sequence). The CDR3 region is CASSLIAGNEQFF. In nucleotides, the CDR3 is TGTGCCAGCAGCTTGATAGCGGGCAATGAGCAGTTCTTC.

About this clonotype: The CDR3 carries no conserved terminal phenylalanine or tryptophan, so it likely arises from a read error. The chain uses TRBV20-1 and TRBJ2-2; D gene unclear. Trimming stripped 3 bases from V and 0 bases from J, with 5 bases between. Germline assignment: CDR1 DFQATT and CDR2 SNEGSKA (reference sequence). The CDR3 consists of 13 residues. The CDR3 loop reads CSASAPNTGELFY. Here the CDR3 DNA reads TGCAGTGCTAGTGCACCGAACACCGGGGAGCTGTTTTAT.

On this clonotype: Sequence at one end of the junction differs from germline and may be a read error. This CDR3 is CASSLGSFREAFF. The CDR3 DNA reads as TGTGCCAGCAGTTTAGGGTCTTTCAGGGAGGCTTTCTTC. This chain joins TRBV12-3 or TRBV12-4 and TRBJ1-1; D possibly corresponds to TRBD1 (5 bases). This CDR3 has 13 amino acids.

The sample holds one count of this clonotype. A read error may be the cause here, since a much bigger clone is one base away. The chain is built from TRBV10-3 and TRBJ2-7, with D possibly being TRBD1 (6 bases). Looked up from germline, CDR1 is ENHRY and CDR2 is SYGVKD. This CDR3 has 15 amino acids. The DNA for the CDR3 is TGTGCCATCAGATCCACCGGGACAACCTCCTGCGAGCAGTACTTC. It is translated as CAIRSTGTTSCEQYF.

The J gene is TRBJ1-6, the V gene TRBV6-1, with TRBD1 identical over 9 bases. The CDR3 is made up of 16 amino acids. The germline V gene encodes CDR1 MNHNS and CDR2 SASEGT. The CDR3 sequence is CVSRVQGALYNSPLHF. CDR3 in DNA: TGTGTCAGTAGAGTACAGGGGGCGCTCTATAATTCACCCCTCCACTTT.

Points on this clonotype: Without the conserved terminal phenylalanine or tryptophan, this CDR3 likely stems from a read error. The rearrangement uses TRBV14 and TRBJ1-6; 8 nucleotides match TRBD1. The CDR3 sequence is 14 residues long. Germline-derived CDR1 and CDR2 are SGHDN and FVKESK. As DNA, the CDR3 is TGTGCCAGCAACCAAAAATCAGGGGGCTCACCCCTCCACATT. Amino acids: CASNQKSGGSPLHI.

This rearrangement joins TRBV6-1 to TRBJ2-5, with TRBD2 matching 12 bases. CDR1 and CDR2 from the germline V gene are MNHNS and SASEGT. The V and J ends lost 6 bases and 4 bases, in that order; junction bases with no gene match: 6. CDR3 length: 15 residues. This CDR3 reads CASRGSGLAGETQYF. The CDR3 DNA follows: TGTGCCAGCAGAGGATCGGGACTAGCGGGAGAGACCCAGTACTTC.

For this clonotype: Just one base apart from a much larger clone, this may be a read error. The gene calls are TRBV7-9 and TRBJ1-1; D unclear. Germline assignment: CDR1 SEHNR and CDR2 FQNEAQ (reference sequence). There are 13 residues in the CDR3. CDR3 sequence reads: CASSFGPNTETFF. The DNA for the CDR3 is TGTGCCAGCAGCTTTGGGCCAAACACTGAAACTTTCTTT.

As regards this clonotype: One end of the junction does not line up with germline, which may come from a read error. The CDR3 protein is CDSGYSRRGTDEQYF. For the CDR3, the DNA is TGTGACAGCGGTTACTCGAGGCGGGGGACGGACGAGCAGTACTTC. The gene calls are TRBV6-5 and TRBJ2-7; 7 bases line up with TRBD2. The CDR3 sequence is 15 residues long. CDR1 and CDR2 from the germline V gene are MNHEY and SVGAGI.

Concerning this clonotype: Here the CDR3 omits its conserved ending phenylalanine or tryptophan, so a read error is the likely source. This rearrangement joins TRBV28 to TRBJ2-7, with D perhaps TRBD2 (5 bases). Between the trimmed V and J ends, which lost 6 bases and 2 bases, there was a span of 14 bases. From germline, CDR1 is MDHEN and CDR2 SYDVKM. The CDR3 covers 14 residues. Here the CDR3 DNA reads TGTGCCAGCAGGGAGGTTCCAGGACCCTACGAGCAGTACTAC. Translating gives CASREVPGPYEQYY.

There are a few counts of this clonotype. The chain employs TRBV28 and TRBJ2-1, with 12 bases that match TRBD2. CDR1 is MDHEN and CDR2 is SYDVKM in the germline V gene. Trimming at V came to 6 bases and at J to 5 bases, leaving 14 bases not matched to a gene. The CDR3 covers 18 residues. The CDR3 coding sequence is TGTGCCAGCAGCCTATATCCCCTTACTAGCGGGAGGCACAATGAGCAGTTCTTC. Protein: CASSLYPLTSGRHNEQFF.

With regard to this clonotype: The conserved closing phenylalanine or tryptophan is absent in this CDR3, likely reflecting a read error. This chain links TRBV29-1 with TRBJ1-2; D unclear. Germline CDR1 is SQVTM and CDR2 is ANQGSEA. There are 12 residues in the CDR3. The CDR3 DNA is TGCAGTGCCTCGGTACTCTTGTTAGACTACACCTTG. Translating it yields CSASVLLLDYTL.

As regards this clonotype: It may be a read error: a sequence one base away is much more abundant. The gene calls are TRBV20-1 and TRBJ2-4; 9 positions match TRBD2. Looked up from germline, CDR1 is DFQATT and CDR2 is SNEGSKA (reference sequence). CDR3 length equals 14 residues. The V segment lost 4 bases and the J segment 3 bases; nucleotides outside the gene matches: 4. The CDR3 is CSANSGRGKNIQYF. The CDR3 nucleotides are TGCAGTGCTAATAGCGGGAGAGGCAAAAACATTCAGTACTTC.